This entry is about one T cell receptor (beta chain). Its antigen is as yet unknown. This specimen belongs to a study of monozygotic twins with inflammatory bowel disease. Study-wide findings and caveats: Among IBD patients, fewer clonotypes were shared with others than among healthy twins, especially with disease activity.

The CDR3 is 19 amino acids. Germline V gives CDR1 MNHEY, CDR2 SMNVEV (reference sequence). Each UMI harboured a 6-nucleotide sample barcode and was appended via template switching. TCRdb re-analyzed the 5' RACE reads; it lists each CDR3 protein once, without DNA. The repertoire shows a few hundred thousand distinct CDR3 sequences; the top ten hold around 1.5%. V is TRBV27 and J is TRBJ1-6; as DNA is missing, the TRBD1 call by TCRdb cannot be tested. The sequenced material came from blood. The TCR sequence derives from a human donor with ulcerative colitis or Crohn's disease, or a healthy co-twin of an affected twin (not recorded which). The CDR3 loop is CASSRRQGIPPNYNSPLHF.